The 28 T cell receptor beta chains presented below share a single source sample, sequenced in a study of CD8+CD57+ T cells in acquired aplastic anemia. Patients picked for sequencing had shown CD8+CD57+ cell expansion detected by flow cytometry. Genomic DNA provided the template from which TCR beta VDJ and CDR3 profiles were obtained. TCRdb passed the reads through MiXCR, listing each CDR3 protein once. The sample lists about 40,000 distinct CDR3 sequences, about 63% occurring once. The sequencing input was sorted CD4+, CD8+, or CD8+CD57+ T cells (not recorded which) from PBMCs. These receptors all come from a human donor with aplastic anemia.

This chain joins TRBV11-1 and TRBJ2-2, with TRBD2 matching over 12 bases. Germline V gene sequence: CDR1 SGHAT, CDR2 FQDESV (reference sequence). The CDR3 is made up of 18 amino acids. The junction had 13 bases not matched to a gene; V was cut back by 5 bases and J by 6 bases. The CDR3 sequence: CASSRGTSGPNSSGELFF. CDR3 coding DNA: TGTGCCAGCAGCCGGGGGACTAGCGGGCCTAATTCGTCCGGGGAGCTGTTTTTT.

This clonotype showed up many times. The J gene is TRBJ1-4, the V gene TRBV7-9; D is ambiguous. The germline gives CDR1 SEHNR, CDR2 FQNEAQ (reference sequence). V lost 3 bases to trimming and J lost 0 bases, with 5 bases between them. The CDR3 has 14 amino acids. The CDR3 bases are TGTGCCAGCAGCTTTGTTGCAACTAATGAAAAACTGTTTTTT. Translation: CASSFVATNEKLFF.

The V call is TRBV7-2, the J call TRBJ1-1, with a tentative D call TRBD1 (5 bases). Germline V gene sequence: CDR1 SGHTA, CDR2 FQGNSA. This CDR3 region has 12 residues. With 5 bases removed from V and 7 bases from J, the gap between germline ends came to 11 bases. The CDR3 loop reads CASSPQGGEAFF. The DNA for the CDR3 is TGTGCCAGCAGCCCCCAGGGAGGTGAAGCTTTCTTT.

This chain uses TRBV29-1 with TRBJ2-3; D unresolved. Trimming removed 5 bases from V and 5 bases from J, with 8 bases in between. The CDR3 covers 11 residues. Looked up from germline, CDR1 is SQVTM and CDR2 is ANQGSEA. Here the CDR3 reads CSVPSGDTQYF. In nucleotides, the CDR3 is TGCAGCGTTCCCTCCGGAGATACGCAGTATTTT.

CDR3 region: CASSGGFGDEQYF. The CDR3 bases are TGTGCCAGCAGCGGGGGGTTCGGGGACGAGCAGTACTTC. V and J are TRBV5-5 and TRBJ2-7; D possibly corresponds to TRBD2 (6 bases). Germline values: CDR1 SGHKS, CDR2 YYEKEE (reference sequence). The CDR3 contains 13 residues. Trimming shortened V by 4 bases and J by 5 bases, and 13 bases separated the two germline ends.

The chain employs TRBV2 and TRBJ2-7, with D possibly TRBD2 on 7 matching bases. Per the germline V gene, CDR1 is SNHLY and CDR2 is FYNNEI. Trimming cost V 5 bases and J 6 bases, with 11 bases left between them. This CDR3 is built from 12 residues. CDR3: CASSLGGPEQYF. The DNA of the CDR3 is TGTGCCAGCAGTTTGGGGGGGCCCGAGCAGTACTTC.

The chain has TRBV29-1 and TRBJ2-7; 8 bases are shared with TRBD1. This CDR3 is 13 amino acids long. CDR1 is SQVTM, CDR2 ANQGSEA, per germline. J lost 3 bases, V lost 6 bases, and 7 bases had no gene match. The CDR3 DNA is TGCAGCGTCGAGGACAGGGAGGACTACGAGCAGTACTTC. Translating gives CSVEDREDYEQYF.

This chain links TRBV6-5 with TRBJ1-5; D is possibly TRBD1 (5 bases). The V end lost 0 bases, the J end lost 3 bases, and 15 bases lay between the germline ends. The CDR3 spans 17 residues. Germline V gene sequence: CDR1 MNHEY, CDR2 SVGAGI. For the CDR3, the DNA is TGTGCCAGCAGTTACTCTCCAGGGAGAGGAGACAATCAGCCCCAGCATTTT. It encodes CASSYSPGRGDNQPQHF.

The rearrangement links TRBV2 to TRBJ1-5; D is possibly TRBD1 (5 bases). Germline assignment: CDR1 SNHLY and CDR2 FYNNEI. This CDR3 has 15 residues. V was pared by 8 bases and J by 3 bases, with 17 bases between. The CDR3 spells CASGLLWGDNQPQHF. For the CDR3, the DNA is TGTGCCAGCGGCCTGTTGTGGGGCGACAATCAGCCCCAGCATTTT.

The chain couples TRBV7-8 to TRBJ1-3; possible D gene TRBD1, 6 bases. With 5 bases removed from V and 6 bases from J, the gap between germline ends came to 11 bases. The CDR3 consists of 13 residues. Looked up from germline, CDR1 is SGHVS and CDR2 is FQNEAQ. CDR3 bases: TGTGCCAGCAGCCAGACAGGCGCAAACACCATATATTTT. The encoded protein is CASSQTGANTIYF.

This clonotype occurred many times. This chain links TRBV20-1 with TRBJ1-5, with D unclear. There are 15 residues in the CDR3. V lost 1 base and J lost 3, with 13 bases in between. CDR1 DFQATT and CDR2 SNEGSKA come from the germline V gene (reference sequence). CDR3 DNA sequence: TGCAGTGCTAGAGCGTCGGTGCAGGTCAATCAGCCCCAGCATTTT. As protein: CSARASVQVNQPQHF.

This clonotype was observed once. The chain joins TRBV7-6 to TRBJ2-3; D gene uncertain. Germline V gene data show CDR1 as SGHVS and CDR2 as FNYEAQ. This CDR3 has 11 amino acids. V dropped 5 bases and J dropped 6 bases, with 6 bases sitting between them. DNA of the CDR3: TGTGCCAGCAGCACGATGGATACGCAGTATTTT. This gives the protein CASSTMDTQYF.

This clonotype has at least ten counts. As DNA, the CDR3 is TGCGGACCGACTCGACTAGCGGGGGGGGAGACCCAGTACTTC. Translation gives CGPTRLAGGETQYF. The chain has TRBV29-1 and TRBJ2-5; 14 positions agree with TRBD2. Germline CDR1 SQVTM, CDR2 ANQGSEA. The CDR3 loop spans 14 amino acids.

This clonotype occurred once. A read error may explain this, as a much larger clone is one base away. CDR3 bases: TGTGCCAGCAGACCAGGGACTACCAATGAGCAGTACTTC. Amino acid sequence: CASRPGTTNEQYF. The chain employs TRBV6-1 and TRBJ2-7; the match to TRBD2 covers 7 bases. Germline trimming cut 6 bases from V and 7 bases from J; bases unmatched to any gene: 9. This CDR3 is 13 amino acids long. Germline CDR1 is MNHNS and CDR2 is SASEGT.

The chain employs TRBV19 and TRBJ1-2; D not certain. Germline CDR1 reads LNHDA; CDR2 reads SQIVND (reference sequence). The CDR3 is 12 amino acids. Between the trimmed V and J ends, which lost 7 bases and 3 bases, there was a span of 9 bases. The CDR3 sequence is CASKHWDYGYTF. CDR3 coding DNA: TGTGCCAGTAAACATTGGGACTATGGCTACACCTTC.

This clonotype was detected only a few times. The rearrangement links TRBV2 to TRBJ2-3, with D possibly matching TRBD1 (6 bases). Trimming took off 8 bases at V and 6 bases at J, with 15 bases between the two ends. This CDR3 contains 13 residues. CDR1 and CDR2 from the germline V gene are SNHLY and FYNNEI. CDR3 amino acids: CASGRRGTDTQYF. The CDR3 DNA reads TGTGCCAGCGGCCGCAGGGGAACCGATACGCAGTATTTT. Using reference TRBV2 and TRBJ2-3 for the parts outside the CDR3, the full variable domain is EPEVTQTPSHQVTQMGQEVILRCVPISNHLYFYWYRQILGQKVEFLVSFYNNEISEKSEIFDDQFSVERPDGSNFTLKIRSTKLEDSAMYFCASGRRGTDTQYFGPGTRLTVL.

This clonotype was counted at least ten times. The CDR3: CSVWDRGGGNTIYF. The CDR3 DNA follows: TGCAGCGTCTGGGACAGGGGAGGTGGAAACACCATATATTTT. The chain joins TRBV29-1 to TRBJ1-3; 10 nucleotides align to TRBD1. The J segment lost 3 bases and the V segment lost 6 bases, leaving 5 bases of the junction unmatched. Germline loops: CDR1 SQVTM, CDR2 ANQGSEA. This CDR3 comprises 14 residues.

The genes are TRBV11-3 and TRBJ2-1, with D unclear. V lost 3 bases, J lost 0 bases, and 6 bases lay in between. Germline V gene data show CDR1 as SGHNT and CDR2 as YENEEA. This CDR3 contains 14 residues. CDR3 in amino acids: CASSLDDSYNEQFF. CDR3 DNA: TGTGCCAGCAGCTTGGATGACTCCTACAATGAGCAGTTCTTC.

The chain couples TRBV7-8 to TRBJ2-7; D not resolved. The better agreement between TRBJ2-5 and the DNA end casts doubt on the J call. CDR1 is SGHVS, CDR2 FQNEAQ, per germline. The CDR3 has 14 amino acids. Here the CDR3 reads CASSSELGQETQYF. DNA for the CDR3: TGTGCCAGCAGCTCCGAGTTGGGACAAGAGACCCAGTACTTC.

CDR3 sequence (DNA): TGTGCCAGCAGTGAAAAGGACAGGGGGTCAGGAAACACCATATATTTT. Translated: CASSEKDRGSGNTIYF. The chain uses TRBV25-1 and TRBJ1-3; 10 positions agree with TRBD1. CDR3 length: 16 residues. The V and J ends lost 2 bases and 4 bases, in that order; junction bases with no gene match: 5. Germline values: CDR1 MGHDK, CDR2 SYGVNS. Variable domain in full (rest from reference TRBV25-1 and TRBJ1-3): EADIYQTPRYLVIGTGKKITLECSQTMGHDKMYWYQQDPGMELHLIHYSYGVNSTEKGDLSSESTVSRIRTEHFPLTLESARPSHTSQYLCASSEKDRGSGNTIYFGEGSWLTVV.

The rearrangement uses TRBV9 and TRBJ1-2, with D tentatively TRBD1 (6 bases). CDR3 length: 15 residues. The V end was cut by 0 bases, the J end by 7 bases, with 16 bases between. Per the germline V gene, CDR1 is SGDLS and CDR2 is YYNGEE. CDR3 coding DNA: TGTGCCAGCAGCGTAGGAAGTCCAGGGGTGGGTGGCTACACCTTC. It is translated as CASSVGSPGVGGYTF. Full variable domain (outside the CDR3, taken from reference TRBV9 and TRBJ1-2): DSGVTQTPKHLITATGQRVTLRCSPRSGDLSVYWYQQSLDQGLQFLIQYYNGEERAKGNILERFSAQQFPDLHSELNLSSLELGDSALYFCASSVGSPGVGGYTFGSGTRLTVV.

This clonotype turned up a few times. The junction departs from germline at one end; a sequencing error may be responsible. The V call is TRBV2, the J call TRBJ1-1; D gene unclear. Germline V CDR1 and CDR2: SNHLY, FYNNEI. This CDR3 region has 12 residues. CDR3 amino acids: CASSEGQRNTLF. The DNA for the CDR3 is TGTGCCAGCAGTGAAGGGCAGAGGAACACTCTCTTT.

This sequence joins TRBV7-8 and TRBJ1-6; D not resolved. CDR3 length equals 13 residues. The germline V gene has CDR1 SGHVS and CDR2 FQNEAQ. Trimming took 1 base from V and 8 from J, leaving 6 bases between them. CDR3 bases: TGTGCCAGCAGCTTAGTGAGGGATTCACCCCTCCACTTT. It yields the protein CASSLVRDSPLHF.

The chain uses TRBV10-3 and TRBJ2-3; the D is unclear. This CDR3 spans 12 amino acids. Germline CDR1 is ENHRY and CDR2 is SYGVKD. Trimming shortened V by 4 bases and J by 4 bases, and 6 bases separated the two germline ends. CDR3 sequence: CAISVGADTQYF. DNA of the CDR3: TGTGCCATCAGTGTTGGGGCAGATACGCAGTATTTT.

V usage is TRBV24-1 and J usage is TRBJ2-5; the D call may be TRBD1 or TRBD2 (5 bases each). Trimming left V 4 bases short and J 4 bases short, with 18 bases between. The CDR3 spans 16 residues. In germline, CDR1 is KGHDR, CDR2 SFDVKD. CDR3: CATSDSEGTVGETQYF. The CDR3 bases are TGTGCCACCAGTGACTCCGAAGGGACGGTGGGAGAGACCCAGTACTTC.

The rearrangement links TRBV28 to TRBJ2-5; the match to TRBD2 covers 10 bases. The CDR3 spans 15 residues. CDR1 and CDR2 (germline): MDHEN, SYDVKM. V shed 6 bases and J 5 bases; nucleotides not matched to a gene: 9. The CDR3 reads CASRGSGGAVETQYF. The DNA for the CDR3 is TGTGCCAGCAGGGGGAGCGGGGGGGCCGTGGAGACCCAGTACTTC.

This clonotype was counted many times. The J gene is TRBJ1-6, the V gene TRBV9; D call uncertain. This CDR3 has 16 amino acids. From germline, CDR1 is SGDLS and CDR2 YYNGEE. V was shortened by 1 base and J by 7 bases, with 15 bases between the two germline ends. Written as DNA, the CDR3 is TGTGCCAGCAGCGTAAGTGAGAGGGTAGGGAATTCACCCCTCCACTTT. Translated, it gives CASSVSERVGNSPLHF.

This chain connects TRBV13 to TRBJ2-7, with D perhaps TRBD1 (5 bases). V gave up 0 bases and J gave up 0 bases, with 9 bases separating them. This CDR3 has 15 residues. Germline lookup yields CDR1 PRHDT and CDR2 FYEKMQ (reference sequence). This chain's CDR3 is CASSLGRQSSYEQYF. The CDR3 DNA reads as TGTGCCAGCAGCTTAGGGAGACAGAGCTCCTACGAGCAGTACTTC.